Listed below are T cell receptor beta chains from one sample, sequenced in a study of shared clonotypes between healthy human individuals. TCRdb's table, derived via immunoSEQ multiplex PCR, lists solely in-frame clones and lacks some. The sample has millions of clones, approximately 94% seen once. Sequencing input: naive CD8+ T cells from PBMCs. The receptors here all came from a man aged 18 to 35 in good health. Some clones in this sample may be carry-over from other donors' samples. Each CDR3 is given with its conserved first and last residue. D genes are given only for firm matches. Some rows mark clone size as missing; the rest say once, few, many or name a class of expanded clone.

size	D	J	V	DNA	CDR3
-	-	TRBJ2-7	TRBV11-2	TGTGCCAGCAGCCCCGGCGTGGGTTGGTCCCGGGAGCAGTACTTC	CASSPGVGWSREQYF
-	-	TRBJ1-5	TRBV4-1	TGCGCCAGCAGCCAAGATAACCGTGGGGCCTATAGCAATCAGCCCCAGCATTTT	CASSQDNRGAYSNQPQHF
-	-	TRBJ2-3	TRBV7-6	TGTGCCAGCAGCTTAGATACAGGTCCTAGCACAGATACGCAGTATTTT	CASSLDTGPSTDTQYF
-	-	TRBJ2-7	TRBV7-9	TGTGCCAGCTCTGGGGACGGACCCTACGAGCAGTACTTC	CASSGDGPYEQYF
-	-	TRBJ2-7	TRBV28	TGTGCCAGCGGGCCTCGGGGTTGGAACGAGCAGTACTTC	CASGPRGWNEQYF
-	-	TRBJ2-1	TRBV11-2	TGTGCCAGCAGCCGGTTAAGGGTACGGAGGGATGAGCAGTTCTTC	CASSRLRVRRDEQFF
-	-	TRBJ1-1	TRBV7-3	TGTGCCAGCAGCTCCTCCCTCGCAGCGAACACTGAAGCTTTCTTT	CASSSSLAANTEAFF
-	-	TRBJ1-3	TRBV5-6	TGTGCCAGCAGCTTAGCAGTTGTCTTCCCCGGAAACACCATATATTTT	CASSLAVVFPGNTIYF
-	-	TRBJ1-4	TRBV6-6	TGTGCCAGCGCGAGGGCCCTAGGGGAAAAACTGTTTTTT	CASARALGEKLFF
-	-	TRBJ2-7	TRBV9	TGTGCCAGCAGCCCCCGGGGGCGTCCCTACGAGCAGTACTTC	CASSPRGRPYEQYF
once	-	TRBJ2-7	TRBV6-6	TGTGCCAGCACCGCTGTGGAGGCCTACGAGCAGTACTTC	CASTAVEAYEQYF
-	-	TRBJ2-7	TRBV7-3	TGTGCCAGCAGCTTACTAGGGGGCTACGAGCAGTACTTC	CASSLLGGYEQYF
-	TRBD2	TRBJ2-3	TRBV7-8	TGTGCCAGCAGCCCCCGACTAGCGGGAGTTGGGTACGCAGATACGCAGTATTTT	CASSPRLAGVGYADTQYF
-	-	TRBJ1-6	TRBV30	TGTGCCTGGAAAGGGAGCTCCTATAATTCACCCCTCCACTTT	CAWKGSSYNSPLHF
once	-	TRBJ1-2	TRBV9	TGTGCCAGCAGCGTAGCGGGGCAGAGATATGGCTACACCTTC	CASSVAGQRYGYTF
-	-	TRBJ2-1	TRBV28	TGTGCCAGCAGTTTCGGTTCCTACAATGAGCAGTTCTTC	CASSFGSYNEQFF
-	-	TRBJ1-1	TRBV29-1	TGCAGCTCCTCCCAGGCCCCTGAAGCTTTCTTT	CSSSQAPEAFF
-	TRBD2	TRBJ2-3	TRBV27	TGTGCCAGCAGTTTCTCAGCGGGAGAATTGACAGATACGCAGTATTTT	CASSFSAGELTDTQYF
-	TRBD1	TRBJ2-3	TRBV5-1	TGCGCCAGCAGCGGACAGGTGAGGGTGGCAGATACGCAGTATTTT	CASSGQVRVADTQYF
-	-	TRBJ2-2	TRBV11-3	TGTGCCAGCAGCTTAGCCCAGGAGGAGAACACCGGGGAGCTGTTTTTT	CASSLAQEENTGELFF
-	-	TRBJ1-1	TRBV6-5	TGTGCCAGCAGGAGAGGGGGCACTGAAGCTTTCTTT	CASRRGGTEAFF
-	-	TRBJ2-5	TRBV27	TGTGCCAGCAGGGCCACAGGTAACACTGGAGAGACCCAGTACTTC	CASRATGNTGETQYF
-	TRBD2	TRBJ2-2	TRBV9	TGTGCCAGCGGGGGTAGCGGGAGTTCGGACACCGGGGAGCTGTTTTTT	CASGGSGSSDTGELFF
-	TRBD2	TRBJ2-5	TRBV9	TGTGCCAGCAGCGTAGGAGCGGGAAGGGGAGAGACCCAGTACTTC	CASSVGAGRGETQYF
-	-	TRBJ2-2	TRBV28	TGTGCCAGCAGTTTACTGGCGGTAAACACCGGGGAGCTGTTTTTT	CASSLLAVNTGELFF
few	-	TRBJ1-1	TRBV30	TGTGCCTGGAGTGTATGGGCAGGATTGAACACTGAAGCTTTCTTT	CAWSVWAGLNTEAFF
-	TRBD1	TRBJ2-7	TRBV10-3	TGTGCCATCAGTGGAAGGGACAGGTTGGAAGAGCAGTACTTC	CAISGRDRLEEQYF
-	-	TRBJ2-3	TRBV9	TGTGCCAGCAGCGGCGAAGGAGGGGCGCGGGCAGATACGCAGTATTTT	CASSGEGGARADTQYF
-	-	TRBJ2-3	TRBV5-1	TGCGCCAGCAGCTTTTTGGGCCGGGATGTCACAGATACGCAGTATTTT	CASSFLGRDVTDTQYF
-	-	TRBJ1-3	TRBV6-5	TGTGCCAGCAGTTACGACAGCGAGGCTTCTGGAAACACCATATATTTT	CASSYDSEASGNTIYF
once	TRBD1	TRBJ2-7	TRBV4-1	TGCGCCAGCAGCCAAGCGACAGGGGTCGCAGTTGGCTACGAGCAGTACTTC	CASSQATGVAVGYEQYF
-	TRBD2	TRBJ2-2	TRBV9	TGTGCCAGCAGCGTAGCTAGTCTAGCGGGCCTTGGCACCGGGGAGCTGTTTTTT	CASSVASLAGLGTGELFF
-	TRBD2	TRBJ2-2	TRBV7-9	TGTGCCAGCAGCTTAGCGCTAGCGGGCTTGAACACCGGGGAGCTGTTTTTT	CASSLALAGLNTGELFF
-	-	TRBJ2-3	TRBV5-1	TGCGCCAGCAGCTCCGGCCAGGGGGGCCCTAGCACAGATACGCAGTATTTT	CASSSGQGGPSTDTQYF
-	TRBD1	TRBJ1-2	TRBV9	TGTGCCAGCACCGGACAGGGGTACTATGGCTACACCTTC	CASTGQGYYGYTF
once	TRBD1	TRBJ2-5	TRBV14	TGTGCCAGCAGCCAACTGGGACAGGGGATGGGACAAGAGACCCAGTACTTC	CASSQLGQGMGQETQYF
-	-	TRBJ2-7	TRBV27	TGTGCCAGCAGTACCCCTCTCCACGAGCAGTACTTC	CASSTPLHEQYF
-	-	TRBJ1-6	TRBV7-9	TGTGCCAGCAGCCCCGGTGTTTCGGCACCCCTCCACTTT	CASSPGVSAPLHF
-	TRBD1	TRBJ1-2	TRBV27	TGTGCCAGCAGTGCCTGGACAGGTCGATCCAACTATGGCTACACCTTC	CASSAWTGRSNYGYTF
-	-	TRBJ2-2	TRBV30	TGTGCCTGGAGTGTACTGGGGCTAGATACCGGGGAGCTGTTTTTT	CAWSVLGLDTGELFF
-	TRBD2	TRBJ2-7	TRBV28	TGTGCCAGCAGTTCGATTCGACTAGCGGGAGCCTCGGTCTACGAGCAGTACTTC	CASSSIRLAGASVYEQYF
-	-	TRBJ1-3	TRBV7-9	TGTGCCAGCGCCTCCCCGGCGGTCTCTGGAAACACCATATATTTT	CASASPAVSGNTIYF
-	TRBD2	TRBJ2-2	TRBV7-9	TGTGCCAGCAGCCAGCGGGAGGCCGGGGAGCTGTTTTTT	CASSQREAGELFF
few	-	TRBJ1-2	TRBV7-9	TGTGCCAGCAGCTCACCGGGGAGGGCAGATTGGTATGGCTACACCTTC	CASSSPGRADWYGYTF
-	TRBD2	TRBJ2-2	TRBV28	TGTGCCAGCAGTTTAAGGCTAGCGGCGAACACCGGGGAGCTGTTTTTT	CASSLRLAANTGELFF
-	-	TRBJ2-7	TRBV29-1	TGCAGCGTTGACCGGGCCGACTCCTACGAGCAGTACTTC	CSVDRADSYEQYF
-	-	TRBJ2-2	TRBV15	TGTGCCACCAGCGCTACTAGCTCCGCGAACACCGGGGAGCTGTTTTTT	CATSATSSANTGELFF
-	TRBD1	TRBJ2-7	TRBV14	TGTGCCAGCAGCCAAAGACAGGGGAACCACGAGCAGTACTTC	CASSQRQGNHEQYF
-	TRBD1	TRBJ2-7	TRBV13	TGTGCCAGCAGCCCCTCCCCGGGACAGGGGGCCTCGGAATACTACGAGCAGTACTTC	CASSPSPGQGASEYYEQYF
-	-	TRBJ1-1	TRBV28	TGTGCCAGCAGTTTTTGGCAGGGTAACACTGAAGCTTTCTTT	CASSFWQGNTEAFF
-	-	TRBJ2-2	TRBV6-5	TGTGCCAGCAGCCTTATTGGCGGGGAGCTGTTTTTT	CASSLIGGELFF
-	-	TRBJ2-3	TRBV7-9	TGTGCCAGCAGCCAATCCACGGGACCTGGAGCGCAGTATTTT	CASSQSTGPGAQYF
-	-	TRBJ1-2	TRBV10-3	TGTGCCATCAGTGAGCCCAGGGTAGCTAACTATGGCTACACCTTC	CAISEPRVANYGYTF